Shown below are 23 T cell receptor beta chains from a single sample sequenced in a study of regulatory T cells in long-lasting Graves disease (dated by TCRdb to 2020 to 2022). Receptor libraries were prepared by multiplex PCR. The instrument given in TCRdb is Illumina HiSeq 4000. CDR3 regions were amplified by Arm-PCR with iRepertoire HTBI primers to construct TCR beta libraries. The raw public reads went through TCRdb reprocessing: fastp at Q25, MiXCR clone calling, in-frame beta chains kept. One record per CDR3 amino acid sequence lists the most common genes and DNA. The table for this sample lists roughly 400,000 distinct CDR3 sequences; around 20% of them were counted only once. Clones ranked in the top ten supply less than 25% of the sample. Interpreted using the paper, the time point label stands for: persistent/refractory GD, antithyroid drugs over 5 years with positive TRAb. For both TCR sequencing and RNA sequencing, RNA was extracted from PBMCs using TRIzol.

This specimen consisted of peripheral blood mononuclear cells (PBMCs), obtained when the disease was refractory, from a patient treated with antithyroid drugs. These receptor sequences come from a female donor with Graves disease.

This chain uses TRBV9 with TRBJ1-1, with D possibly matching TRBD1 (5 bases). The CDR3 consists of 15 residues. Trimming pared 2 bases from V and 1 base from J, leaving 12 bases between. Germline values: CDR1 SGDLS, CDR2 YYNGEE. The CDR3 nucleotides are TGTGCCAGCAGCGTGACGACAGATAAGAACACTGAAGCTTTCTTT. This codes for CASSVTTDKNTEAFF.

This clonotype came up many times. The V gene is TRBV29-1, the J gene TRBJ2-5; 11 nucleotides agree with TRBD1. V was pared by 6 bases and J by 3 bases, with 9 bases of the junction left unmatched. CDR1 is SQVTM, CDR2 ANQGSEA, per germline. CDR3 length equals 15 residues. CDR3 in amino acids: CSVEPDRGREETQYF. CDR3 nucleotides: TGCAGCGTCGAACCGGACAGGGGGCGTGAAGAGACCCAGTACTTC.

The chain links TRBV4-1 to TRBJ1-4; 8 bases align to TRBD1. Losses at the gene ends were 4 bases for V and 1 base for J; bases not matched to a gene: 5. Germline V gene sequence: CDR1 MGHRA, CDR2 YSYEKL. This CDR3 is 16 amino acids long. The DNA of the CDR3 is TGCGCCAGCAGCCCCCAGGGGGCAGGAACTAATGAAAAACTGTTTTTT. It codes for CASSPQGAGTNEKLFF.

This clonotype was recorded once. This chain joins TRBV20-1 and TRBJ2-1, with TRBD2 matching over 12 bases. The J segment lost 7 bases and the V segment lost 2 bases, leaving 15 bases of the junction unmatched. CDR1 is DFQATT, CDR2 SNEGSKA, per germline (reference sequence). The CDR3 has 18 residues. In DNA, the CDR3 is TGCAGTGCTAGACCTTGGACTAGCGGGACCCCTCTAGGGAATGAGCAGTTCTTC. It specifies CSARPWTSGTPLGNEQFF.

This clonotype was detected many times. The V gene is TRBV2, the J gene TRBJ1-1, with D perhaps matching TRBD1 (5 bases). Trimming removed 6 bases at V and 6 bases at J, with 17 bases between. The CDR3 is made up of 14 amino acids. Germline assignment: CDR1 SNHLY and CDR2 FYNNEI. DNA for the CDR3: TGTGCCAGCAGCTTCCGGACGGGGGGTCCTGAAGCTTTCTTT. It specifies CASSFRTGGPEAFF.

The J gene is TRBJ2-2, the V gene TRBV29-1; possible D gene TRBD1, 5 bases. CDR1 SQVTM and CDR2 ANQGSEA come from the germline V gene. V dropped 0 bases and J dropped 2 bases, with 7 bases sitting between them. CDR3 length: 14 amino acids. CDR3: CSVEDRANTGELFF. The CDR3 DNA sequence: TGCAGCGTTGAAGACAGGGCAAACACCGGGGAGCTGTTTTTT.

Only a few counts were recorded for this clonotype. V usage is TRBV30 and J usage is TRBJ1-5; TRBD1 matches 11 bases. V was pared by 2 bases and J by 4 bases, with 7 bases of the junction left unmatched. There are 16 residues in the CDR3. Germline CDR1 reads GTSNPN; CDR2 reads SVGIG (reference sequence). Here the CDR3 reads CAWSPIGQGANQPQHF. The CDR3 DNA sequence: TGTGCCTGGAGTCCGATCGGACAGGGGGCAAATCAGCCCCAGCATTTT.

This clonotype was recorded many times. V usage is TRBV11-2 and J usage is TRBJ1-6, with unresolved D. CDR1 is SGHAT and CDR2 is FQNNGV in the germline V gene. The CDR3 totals 14 residues. V lost 5 bases, J lost 9 bases, and 14 bases lay in between. CDR3: CASSKPGGTSPLHF. CDR3 DNA sequence: TGTGCCAGCAGCAAACCGGGAGGAACTTCACCCCTCCACTTT.

This clonotype came up a few times. This may stem from a read error, because a much larger clone lies one nucleotide away. The chain joins TRBV12-3 or TRBV12-4 to TRBJ1-1; D is unclear. This CDR3 contains 14 residues. The DNA of the CDR3 is TGTGCCGGCAGTTCCGCAGGAATGAACACTGAAGCTTTCTTT. This translates into CAGSSAGMNTEAFF.

This chain uses TRBV19 with TRBJ2-2, with D perhaps matching TRBD1 (6 bases). Germline V gene sequence: CDR1 LNHDA, CDR2 SQIVND (reference sequence). V was pared by 6 bases and J by 0 bases, with 14 bases between. There are 16 residues in the CDR3. The CDR3 DNA is TGTGCCAGTAGGGATTGGGGGACAACGAACACCGGGGAGCTGTTTTTT. Translated: CASRDWGTTNTGELFF.

This clonotype was seen at least ten times. The chain uses TRBV7-2 and TRBJ2-1; 10 positions agree with TRBD2. V lost 5 bases, J lost 6 bases, and 10 bases stayed unmatched. The germline CDR1 and CDR2 sequences are SGHTA and FQGNSA. This CDR3 contains 16 residues. Written as DNA, the CDR3 is TGTGCCAGCAGCCTATTGGGACTAGCGAACTTCAATGAGCAGTTCTTC. This codes for CASSLLGLANFNEQFF.

This chain connects TRBV2 to TRBJ1-3; weak D call: TRBD1 (5 bases). The V end lost 6 bases, the J end lost 3 bases, and 12 bases lay between the germline ends. Germline CDR1 is SNHLY and CDR2 is FYNNEI. The CDR3 has 14 residues. This CDR3 reads CASSPWDGGNTIYF. CDR3 coding DNA: TGTGCCAGCAGCCCGTGGGACGGTGGAAACACCATATATTTT.

This clonotype was observed at least ten times. The chain combines TRBV13 with TRBJ1-6; D remains unclear. Germline values: CDR1 PRHDT, CDR2 FYEKMQ (reference sequence). The length of the CDR3 is 12 residues. The ends were cut back, 5 bases at V and 8 bases at J, with 7 bases in the middle. The CDR3 loop reads CASSLEDSPLHF. For the CDR3, the DNA is TGTGCCAGCAGCCTGGAGGATTCACCCCTCCACTTT.

V gene TRBV7-9 combines with J gene TRBJ1-4, with D possibly being TRBD1 (6 bases). The CDR3 totals 13 residues. Trimming took off 5 bases at V and 9 bases at J, with 13 bases between the two ends. Germline assignment: CDR1 SEHNR and CDR2 FQNEAQ (reference sequence). CDR3 DNA sequence: TGTGCCAGCAGCCTAGACAGGAATCAAAAACTGTTTTTT. Translation gives CASSLDRNQKLFF. Using reference TRBV7-9 and TRBJ1-4 for the parts outside the CDR3, the full variable domain is DTGVSQNPRHKITKRGQNVTFRCDPISEHNRLYWYRQTLGQGPEFLTYFQNEAQLEKSRLLSDRFSAERPKGSFSTLEIQRTEQGDSAMYLCASSLDRNQKLFFGSGTQLSVL.

The gene calls are TRBV12-3 or TRBV12-4 and TRBJ1-1, with 7 bases lining up with TRBD1. The CDR3 has 11 residues. V trimming: 6 bases; J trimming: 5 bases; junction bases outside the gene matches: 0. The CDR3 nucleotides read TGTGCCAGCAGACAGGGGACTGAAGCTTTCTTT. Its translation is CASRQGTEAFF.

Many counts were recorded for this clonotype. This rearrangement joins TRBV11-2 to TRBJ2-7; no clear D gene. This CDR3 spans 13 amino acids. With 5 bases removed from V and 2 bases from J, the gap between germline ends came to 10 bases. The germline V gene has CDR1 SGHAT and CDR2 FQNNGV. In DNA form, the CDR3 reads TGTGCCAGCAGCATCTCCGAGGCCTACGAGCAGTACTTC. Translated: CASSISEAYEQYF.

This clonotype was seen only a few times. The rearrangement links TRBV20-1 to TRBJ2-6, with 9 bases matching TRBD1. The CDR3 has 16 amino acids. V was pared by 6 bases and J by 4 bases, with 10 bases of the junction left unmatched. Germline assignment: CDR1 DFQATT and CDR2 SNEGSKA (reference sequence). This chain's CDR3 is CSAPTGGALGANVLTF. The CDR3, as DNA: TGCAGTGCACCTACAGGGGGCGCCCTCGGGGCCAACGTCCTGACTTTC.

There are a few counts of this clonotype. A much bigger clone sits one base away, suggesting this may be a read error. This sequence joins TRBV3-1 and TRBJ1-1; no definite D call. CDR1 and CDR2 (germline): LGHDT, YNNKEL (reference sequence). This CDR3 spans 15 amino acids. V lost 4 bases to trimming and J lost 1 base, with 13 bases between them. This CDR3 is CASSLDDMGNTEAFF. For the CDR3, the DNA is TGTGCCAGCAGCCTCGATGATATGGGGAACACTGAAGCTTTCTTT.

About this clonotype itself: A much bigger clone sits one base away, suggesting this may be a read error. The rearrangement joins TRBV15 to TRBJ2-4; 8 bases align to TRBD2. The better agreement between TRBJ2-1 and the DNA end casts doubt on the J call. The CDR3 loop spans 14 amino acids. Germline CDR1 LNHNV, CDR2 YYDKDF (reference sequence). CDR3 in amino acids: CATNGAGEGNIQFF. The CDR3 DNA reads TGTGCCACCAACGGAGCGGGAGAAGGAAACATTCAGTTCTTC.

This clonotype has a handful of counts. The chain uses TRBV24-1 and TRBJ2-7; D unresolved. The CDR3 runs to 14 residues. Looked up from germline, CDR1 is KGHDR and CDR2 is SFDVKD. The V and J ends lost 5 bases and 1 base respectively, with 11 bases between them. The CDR3 DNA is TGTGCCACCAGTGGGTCAGAAGAGTCCTACGAGCAGTACTTC. This sequence encodes CATSGSEESYEQYF.

The genes are TRBV5-1 and TRBJ1-1, with TRBD1 matching over 9 bases. The ends lost 9 bases at V and 5 bases at J; junction bases unmatched: 8. Germline values: CDR1 SGHRS, CDR2 YFSETQ. The CDR3 totals 13 residues. CDR3 sequence (DNA): TGCGCCACCTCCGGGGGACAGGGTACTGAAGCTTTCTTT. Translation: CATSGGQGTEAFF.

The V gene is TRBV15, the J gene TRBJ2-7, with D maybe TRBD1 (5 bases). CDR3 length equals 14 residues. CDR1 is LNHNV and CDR2 is YYDKDF in the germline V gene (reference sequence). Deletions cut 0 bases from V and 3 bases from J, with 9 bases between. The CDR3 DNA follows: TGTGCCACCAGCAGAGATTGGCAGGGCTACGAGCAGTACTTC. Its translation: CATSRDWQGYEQYF.

The table lists this clonotype with a few counts. The conserved phenylalanine or tryptophan normally closing the CDR3 is absent here, so this likely arose from a read error. This chain connects TRBV7-2 to TRBJ1-5; possible D gene TRBD1, 5 bases. The V gene's germline CDR1 is SGHTA and CDR2 FQGNSA. The V end lost 5 bases, the J end lost 0 bases, and 14 bases lay between the germline ends. The CDR3 runs to 16 residues. The CDR3 is CASSPQVGHSNQPQHL. Here the CDR3 DNA reads TGTGCCAGCAGCCCACAGGTAGGGCATAGCAATCAGCCCCAGCATCTT.